Listed below are T cell receptor beta chains from one sample, sequenced in a study of blood T cell repertoires in COVID-19. Only in-frame clones appear in the TCRdb table, and some are missing; sequencing was by immunoSEQ multiplex PCR. The table records a few hundred thousand clones, about 89% of them present only once. The sequencing sample was made of peripheral blood. These receptors all stem from a woman aged 50 to 60 with acute or convalescent COVID-19. The CDR3 runs from the conserved cysteine through the conserved F or W. The D gene is left open where the match is weak. Size is stated for part of the rows, as once, few or many counts, or as a class when the clone is expanded.

d_gene: -; abundance: -; v_gene: TRBV9; j_gene: TRBJ1-1; CDR3aa: CASSVQGNTEAFF; CDR3nt: TGTGCCAGCAGCGTGCAGGGAAACACTGAAGCTTTCTTT
d_gene: -; abundance: -; v_gene: TRBV30; j_gene: TRBJ1-6; CDR3aa: CAWSVRGMGAGNSPLHF; CDR3nt: TGTGCCTGGAGTGTACGGGGAATGGGGGCGGGTAATTCACCCCTCCACTTT
d_gene: -; abundance: -; v_gene: TRBV21-1; j_gene: TRBJ2-1; CDR3aa: CASSKGVLLIGARVYNEQFF; CDR3nt: TGTGCCAGCAGCAAAGGTGTCCTCCTCATTGGGGCCAGAGTTTACAATGAGCAGTTCTTC
d_gene: TRBD1; abundance: -; v_gene: TRBV7-2; j_gene: TRBJ1-2; CDR3aa: CASSLRDRKTYGYTF; CDR3nt: TGTGCCAGCAGCCTCCGGGACAGGAAGACCTATGGCTACACCTTC
d_gene: TRBD1; abundance: once; v_gene: TRBV19; j_gene: TRBJ1-6; CDR3aa: CASSIAGQASPLHF; CDR3nt: TGTGCCAGTAGTATAGCGGGACAGGCGTCACCCCTCCACTTT
d_gene: TRBD2; abundance: -; v_gene: TRBV28; j_gene: TRBJ2-4; CDR3aa: CASSAGTSGSGNIQYF; CDR3nt: TGTGCCAGCAGTGCGGGGACTAGCGGGAGCGGAAACATTCAGTACTTC
d_gene: -; abundance: few; v_gene: TRBV19; j_gene: TRBJ1-5; CDR3aa: CASSLDSRKPQHF; CDR3nt: TGTGCCAGTAGTTTAGACAGCAGGAAGCCCCAGCATTTT
d_gene: -; abundance: once; v_gene: TRBV3-1/TRBV3-2; j_gene: TRBJ1-6; CDR3aa: CASSLGAAGTRPLHF; CDR3nt: TGTGCCAGCAGCCTTGGAGCCGCCGGGACTCGCCCCCTCCACTTT
d_gene: -; abundance: -; v_gene: TRBV6-1; j_gene: TRBJ2-5; CDR3aa: CASSEPSQETQYF; CDR3nt: TGTGCCAGCAGTGAACCCAGCCAAGAGACCCAGTACTTC
d_gene: TRBD1; abundance: few; v_gene: TRBV29-1; j_gene: TRBJ1-1; CDR3aa: CSVEGRGQGDVTEAFF; CDR3nt: TGCAGCGTTGAAGGCCGCGGACAGGGTGATGTCACTGAAGCTTTCTTT
d_gene: -; abundance: once; v_gene: TRBV5-1; j_gene: TRBJ2-1; CDR3aa: CASSSLESGYEQFF; CDR3nt: TGCGCCAGCAGCTCCCTCGAAAGCGGGTACGAGCAGTTCTTC
d_gene: -; abundance: -; v_gene: TRBV27; j_gene: TRBJ2-7; CDR3aa: CASRQGFEQYF; CDR3nt: TGTGCCAGCAGGCAGGGTTTTGAGCAGTACTTC
d_gene: -; abundance: few; v_gene: TRBV5-4; j_gene: TRBJ2-3; CDR3aa: CASSTAGSTDTQYF; CDR3nt: TGTGCCAGCAGCACTGCGGGGAGCACAGATACGCAGTATTTT
d_gene: TRBD1; abundance: -; v_gene: TRBV27; j_gene: TRBJ1-1; CDR3aa: CASNRGMNTEAFF; CDR3nt: TGTGCCAGCAACAGGGGGATGAACACTGAAGCTTTCTTT
d_gene: TRBD1; abundance: -; v_gene: TRBV15; j_gene: TRBJ2-7; CDR3aa: CATSSRTGSTYEQYF; CDR3nt: TGTGCCACCAGCTCCCGGACAGGGTCAACCTACGAGCAGTACTTC
d_gene: -; abundance: -; v_gene: TRBV19; j_gene: TRBJ2-7; CDR3aa: CASSINSGTSAYEQYF; CDR3nt: TGTGCCAGTAGTATAAACTCCGGGACATCAGCCTACGAGCAGTACTTC
d_gene: TRBD1; abundance: -; v_gene: TRBV2; j_gene: TRBJ1-5; CDR3aa: CASRPPGQGSGQPQHF; CDR3nt: TGTGCCAGCAGACCTCCGGGACAGGGTTCTGGTCAGCCCCAGCATTTT
d_gene: TRBD2; abundance: -; v_gene: TRBV10-3; j_gene: TRBJ2-3; CDR3aa: CAISESIGSGITDTQYF; CDR3nt: TGTGCCATCAGTGAGTCGATTGGTAGCGGGATAACAGATACGCAGTATTTT
d_gene: TRBD2; abundance: -; v_gene: TRBV5-1; j_gene: TRBJ2-4; CDR3aa: CASSLANTLAEPTKNIQYF; CDR3nt: TGCGCCAGCAGCTTGGCCAACACGCTAGCGGAGCCGACCAAAAACATTCAGTACTTC
d_gene: -; abundance: -; v_gene: TRBV9; j_gene: TRBJ1-5; CDR3aa: CASSPGSNQPQHF; CDR3nt: TGTGCCAGCAGCCCAGGGAGCAATCAGCCCCAGCATTTT
d_gene: -; abundance: -; v_gene: TRBV19; j_gene: TRBJ1-4; CDR3aa: CASRMGRLNEKLFF; CDR3nt: TGTGCCAGTAGGATGGGCAGATTGAATGAAAAACTGTTTTTT
d_gene: TRBD1; abundance: -; v_gene: TRBV5-1; j_gene: TRBJ2-2; CDR3aa: CASSSGQGNTGELFF; CDR3nt: TGCGCCAGCAGCTCCGGACAGGGGAACACCGGGGAGCTGTTTTTT
d_gene: TRBD1; abundance: -; v_gene: TRBV28; j_gene: TRBJ2-1; CDR3aa: CASTSWDGTGDYNEQFF; CDR3nt: TGTGCCAGCACCTCCTGGGACGGGACAGGGGACTACAATGAGCAGTTCTTC
d_gene: TRBD2; abundance: -; v_gene: TRBV11-1; j_gene: TRBJ2-7; CDR3aa: CASSLTSGRSYEQYF; CDR3nt: TGTGCCAGCAGCTTAACTAGCGGGAGATCCTACGAGCAGTACTTC
d_gene: -; abundance: -; v_gene: TRBV24-1; j_gene: TRBJ2-5; CDR3aa: CATSDGFQETQYF; CDR3nt: TGTGCCACCAGTGACGGGTTCCAAGAGACCCAGTACTTC
d_gene: TRBD2; abundance: -; v_gene: TRBV27; j_gene: TRBJ2-5; CDR3aa: CASSLFLAGQETQYF; CDR3nt: TGTGCCAGCAGTTTATTTCTAGCGGGCCAAGAGACCCAGTACTTC
d_gene: TRBD1; abundance: -; v_gene: TRBV5-5; j_gene: TRBJ1-2; CDR3aa: CASSIGQGDYGYTF; CDR3nt: TGTGCCAGCAGCATAGGACAGGGGGACTATGGCTACACCTTC
d_gene: -; abundance: -; v_gene: TRBV4-2; j_gene: TRBJ1-2; CDR3aa: CASSQGQAPNYGYTF; CDR3nt: TGTGCCAGCAGCCAAGGGCAGGCTCCTAACTATGGCTACACCTTC
d_gene: -; abundance: -; v_gene: TRBV30; j_gene: TRBJ1-3; CDR3aa: CASTVSGNTIYF; CDR3nt: TGTGCTTCGACAGTCTCTGGAAACACCATATATTTT
d_gene: -; abundance: -; v_gene: TRBV5-8; j_gene: TRBJ2-1; CDR3aa: CASSPRTLYNEQFF; CDR3nt: TGTGCCAGCAGCCCCCGGACTTTATACAATGAGCAGTTCTTC
d_gene: TRBD1; abundance: -; v_gene: TRBV6-5; j_gene: TRBJ2-3; CDR3aa: CASSRQGHFTDTQYF; CDR3nt: TGTGCCAGCAGCAGACAGGGGCACTTCACAGATACGCAGTATTTT
d_gene: TRBD2; abundance: -; v_gene: TRBV30; j_gene: TRBJ2-7; CDR3aa: CAWSGLLARSSYEQYF; CDR3nt: TGTGCCTGGAGTGGCTTACTAGCGCGGAGCTCCTACGAGCAGTACTTC
d_gene: TRBD2; abundance: -; v_gene: TRBV7-9; j_gene: TRBJ2-7; CDR3aa: CASSLFSGRAEQYF; CDR3nt: TGTGCCAGCAGCTTGTTTAGCGGGAGGGCCGAGCAGTACTTC
d_gene: -; abundance: -; v_gene: TRBV10-3; j_gene: TRBJ2-3; CDR3aa: CAISSQGDSTDTQYF; CDR3nt: TGTGCCATCAGTTCCCAGGGTGACAGCACAGATACGCAGTATTTT
d_gene: -; abundance: once; v_gene: TRBV3-1/TRBV3-2; j_gene: TRBJ1-5; CDR3aa: CASSLRGSNQPQHF; CDR3nt: TGTGCCAGCAGCCTTAGGGGGAGCAATCAGCCCCAGCATTTT
d_gene: TRBD1; abundance: -; v_gene: TRBV28; j_gene: TRBJ1-5; CDR3aa: CASSLWGQGQDQPQHF; CDR3nt: TGTGCCAGCAGTTTATGGGGACAGGGTCAGGATCAGCCCCAGCATTTT
d_gene: -; abundance: -; v_gene: TRBV6-6; j_gene: TRBJ1-2; CDR3aa: CASSYVRSGDNYGYTF; CDR3nt: TGTGCCAGCAGTTACGTCAGGAGCGGTGATAACTATGGCTACACCTTC
d_gene: -; abundance: -; v_gene: TRBV9; j_gene: TRBJ2-6; CDR3aa: CASSPQLAGLSGANVLTF; CDR3nt: TGTGCCAGCAGCCCCCAATTGGCAGGGCTCTCTGGGGCCAACGTCCTGACTTTC
d_gene: -; abundance: few; v_gene: TRBV7-2; j_gene: TRBJ1-5; CDR3aa: CASSLTGGRNQPQHF; CDR3nt: TGTGCCAGCAGCTTAACGGGAGGAAGGAATCAGCCCCAGCATTTT
d_gene: -; abundance: once; v_gene: TRBV12-3/TRBV12-4; j_gene: TRBJ2-7; CDR3aa: CASSEDLAYEQYF; CDR3nt: TGTGCCAGCAGTGAAGACCTAGCCTACGAGCAGTACTTC
d_gene: TRBD1; abundance: -; v_gene: TRBV5-5; j_gene: TRBJ2-4; CDR3aa: CASSLATGILVDIQYF; CDR3nt: TGTGCCAGCAGCCTCGCGACAGGGATTTTGGTGGACATTCAGTACTTC
d_gene: -; abundance: -; v_gene: TRBV2; j_gene: TRBJ1-6; CDR3aa: CASKGTYMSSYNSPLHF; CDR3nt: TGTGCCAGCAAGGGGACATACATGAGCTCCTATAATTCACCCCTCCACTTT
d_gene: -; abundance: -; v_gene: TRBV6-5; j_gene: TRBJ2-7; CDR3aa: CASSYGDSTYEQYF; CDR3nt: TGTGCCAGCAGTTACGGGGACTCCACCTACGAGCAGTACTTC
d_gene: TRBD1; abundance: -; v_gene: TRBV28; j_gene: TRBJ1-6; CDR3aa: CATWTGGTHALHF; CDR3nt: TGTGCCACCTGGACAGGGGGAACGCACGCCCTCCACTTT
d_gene: TRBD1; abundance: -; v_gene: TRBV5-5; j_gene: TRBJ2-7; CDR3aa: CASSTETGVNEQYF; CDR3nt: TGTGCCAGCAGCACAGAGACAGGGGTTAACGAGCAGTACTTC
d_gene: -; abundance: -; v_gene: TRBV24-1; j_gene: TRBJ2-3; CDR3aa: CATSETGIGADTQYF; CDR3nt: TGTGCCACCAGTGAAACAGGGATTGGGGCAGATACGCAGTATTTT
d_gene: -; abundance: -; v_gene: TRBV5-4; j_gene: TRBJ1-2; CDR3aa: CASSLTQANYGYTF; CDR3nt: TGTGCCAGCAGCTTGACGCAGGCTAACTATGGCTACACCTTC
d_gene: -; abundance: few; v_gene: TRBV6-5; j_gene: TRBJ1-3; CDR3aa: CASSIQGSGNTIYF; CDR3nt: TGTGCCAGCAGTATACAGGGATCTGGAAACACCATATATTTT
d_gene: TRBD1; abundance: -; v_gene: TRBV7-2; j_gene: TRBJ1-4; CDR3aa: CASSFSGGTNEKLFF; CDR3nt: TGTGCCAGCAGCTTTTCAGGGGGAACTAATGAAAAACTGTTTTTT
d_gene: TRBD2; abundance: -; v_gene: TRBV29-1; j_gene: TRBJ2-7; CDR3aa: CSVGGRVSYEQYF; CDR3nt: TGCAGCGTTGGTGGGAGGGTGAGCTACGAGCAGTACTTC